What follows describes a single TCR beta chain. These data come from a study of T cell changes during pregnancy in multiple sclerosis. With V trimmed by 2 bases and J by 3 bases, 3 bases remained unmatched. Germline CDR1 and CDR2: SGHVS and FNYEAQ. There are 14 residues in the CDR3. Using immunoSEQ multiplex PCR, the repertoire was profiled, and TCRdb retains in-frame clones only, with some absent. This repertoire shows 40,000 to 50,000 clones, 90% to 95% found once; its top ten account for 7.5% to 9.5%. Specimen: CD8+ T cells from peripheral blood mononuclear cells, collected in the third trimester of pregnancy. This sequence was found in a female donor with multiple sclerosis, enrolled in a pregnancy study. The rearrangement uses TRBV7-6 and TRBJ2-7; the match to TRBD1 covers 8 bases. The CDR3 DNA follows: TGTGCCAGCAGCTTACAAACAGGGGGCTACGAGCAGTACTTC. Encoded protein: CASSLQTGGYEQYF.